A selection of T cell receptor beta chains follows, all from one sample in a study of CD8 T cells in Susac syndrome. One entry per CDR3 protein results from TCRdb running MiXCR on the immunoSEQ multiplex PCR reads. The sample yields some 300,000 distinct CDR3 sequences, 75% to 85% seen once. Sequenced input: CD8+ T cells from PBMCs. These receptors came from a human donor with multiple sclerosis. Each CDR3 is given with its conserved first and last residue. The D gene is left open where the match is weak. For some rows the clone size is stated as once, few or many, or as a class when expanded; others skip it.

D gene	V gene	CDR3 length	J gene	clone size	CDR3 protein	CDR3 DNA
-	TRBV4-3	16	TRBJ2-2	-	CASSQLFLTSAGELFF	TGCGCCAGCAGCCAATTATTTCTGACTAGTGCCGGGGAGCTGTTTTTT
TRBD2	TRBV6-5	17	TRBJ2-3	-	CASSSKNFREGPDTQYF	TGTGCCAGCAGTTCTAAGAATTTCAGGGAGGGTCCAGATACGCAGTATTTT
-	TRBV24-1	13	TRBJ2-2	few	CATSVRGAGELFF	TGTGCCACCAGTGTGAGGGGAGCCGGGGAGCTGTTTTTT
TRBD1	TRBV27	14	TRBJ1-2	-	CASSFIGGEHGYTF	TGTGCCAGCAGTTTCATAGGGGGCGAACATGGCTACACCTTC
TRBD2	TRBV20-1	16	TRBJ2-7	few	CSARDRVAGGSHEQYF	TGCAGTGCTAGAGATCGAGTAGCGGGAGGGTCCCACGAGCAGTACTTC
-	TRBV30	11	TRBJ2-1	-	CAWVWGNEQFF	TGTGCCTGGGTATGGGGGAATGAGCAGTTCTTC
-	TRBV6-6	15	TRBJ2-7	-	CASSYFPGSSYEQYF	TGTGCCAGCAGTTACTTTCCGGGTTCTTCCTACGAGCAGTACTTC
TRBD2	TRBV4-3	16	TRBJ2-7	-	CASSSLLAGGTHEQYF	TGCGCCAGCAGCTCCCTACTAGCGGGAGGCACCCACGAGCAGTACTTC
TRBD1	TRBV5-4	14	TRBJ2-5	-	CASKVDREQETQYF	TGTGCCAGCAAGGTCGACAGGGAACAAGAGACCCAGTACTTC
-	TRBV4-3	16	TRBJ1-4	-	CASSHRQSVAKGKLFF	TGCGCCAGCAGCCACCGACAGAGCGTCGCCAAAGGAAAACTGTTTTTT
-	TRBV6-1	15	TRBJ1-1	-	CASSRGSWVGTEAFF	TGTGCCAGCAGTCGAGGGTCCTGGGTGGGCACTGAAGCTTTCTTT
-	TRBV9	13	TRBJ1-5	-	CASSVEGRQPQHF	TGTGCCAGCAGCGTAGAAGGAAGGCAGCCCCAGCATTTT
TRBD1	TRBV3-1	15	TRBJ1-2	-	CASSQVDRATYGYTF	TGTGCCAGCAGCCAAGTTGACAGGGCGACCTATGGCTACACCTTC
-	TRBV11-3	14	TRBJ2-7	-	CASSLSGWGYEQYF	TGTGCCAGCAGCTTGAGTGGATGGGGTTACGAGCAGTACTTC
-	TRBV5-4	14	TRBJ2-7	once	CASSLRDLWHEQYF	TGTGCCAGCAGCTTGAGGGACCTCTGGCACGAGCAGTACTTC
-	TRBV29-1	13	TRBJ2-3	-	CSVEDLGQLWQYF	TGCAGCGTTGAAGATCTTGGGCAGCTCTGGCAGTATTTT
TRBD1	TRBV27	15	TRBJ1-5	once	CASSPWTGDNQPQHF	TGTGCCAGCAGTCCCTGGACAGGGGACAATCAGCCCCAGCATTTT
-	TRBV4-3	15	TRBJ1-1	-	CASSQDGLPTTEAFF	TGCGCCAGCAGCCAGGACGGTCTCCCCACCACTGAAGCTTTCTTT
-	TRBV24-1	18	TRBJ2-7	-	CATSDNTNPGRSSYEQYF	TGTGCCACCAGTGATAACACGAACCCGGGTCGAAGCTCCTACGAGCAGTACTTC
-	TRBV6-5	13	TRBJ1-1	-	CAIRGPGDTEAFF	TGTGCCATCAGGGGCCCTGGGGACACTGAAGCTTTCTTT
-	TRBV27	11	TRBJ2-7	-	CASSSGDRQYF	TGTGCCAGCAGTTCAGGGGATCGGCAGTACTTC
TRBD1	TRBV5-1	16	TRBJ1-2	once	CASSLSGTGGSDGYTF	TGCGCCAGCAGCTTATCCGGGACAGGGGGCTCTGATGGCTACACCTTC
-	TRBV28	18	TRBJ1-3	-	CASSLIGDGDFSGNTIYF	TGTGCCAGCAGTTTGATTGGAGATGGGGACTTCTCTGGAAACACCATATATTTT
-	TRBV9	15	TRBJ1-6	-	CASSATGIYNSPLHF	TGTGCCAGCAGCGCCACAGGGATCTATAATTCACCCCTCCACTTT
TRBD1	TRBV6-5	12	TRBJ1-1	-	CASRGNRGEAFF	TGTGCCAGCAGGGGGAACAGGGGCGAAGCTTTCTTT
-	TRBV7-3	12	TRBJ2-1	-	CASTSDYNEQFF	TGTGCCAGCACATCTGATTACAATGAGCAGTTCTTC
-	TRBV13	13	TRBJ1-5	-	CASSTSYNQPQHF	TGTGCCAGCAGTACGAGCTACAATCAGCCCCAGCATTTT
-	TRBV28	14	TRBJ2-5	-	CASRIGTNQETQYF	TGTGCCAGCAGGATCGGGACCAACCAAGAGACCCAGTACTTC
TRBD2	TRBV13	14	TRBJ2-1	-	CASSLSLGRAWQFF	TGTGCCAGCAGCTTAAGTCTCGGGAGGGCGTGGCAGTTCTTC
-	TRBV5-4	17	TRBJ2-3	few	CASSLESGFEGTDTQYF	TGTGCCAGCAGCTTGGAGTCCGGGTTTGAAGGCACAGATACGCAGTATTTT
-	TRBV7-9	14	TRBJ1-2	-	CASSLAPLNYGYTF	TGTGCCAGCAGCTTAGCGCCCTTGAACTATGGCTACACCTTC
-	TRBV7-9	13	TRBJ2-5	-	CASSLAVERTQYF	TGTGCCAGCAGCTTAGCCGTCGAGCGGACCCAGTACTTC
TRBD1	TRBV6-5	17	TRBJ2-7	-	CASSYPLGDRISYEQYF	TGTGCCAGCAGTTACCCCCTAGGGGACAGGATCTCCTACGAGCAGTACTTC
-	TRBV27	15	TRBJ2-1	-	CASSFGAVPYNEQFF	TGTGCCAGCAGTTTTGGGGCGGTACCCTACAATGAGCAGTTCTTC
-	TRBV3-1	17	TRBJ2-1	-	CASSQLQGLGGDNEQFF	TGTGCCAGCAGCCAACTACAGGGTTTAGGCGGTGACAATGAGCAGTTCTTC
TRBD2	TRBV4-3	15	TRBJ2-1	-	CASSHSRLAGGEQFF	TGCGCCAGCAGCCATTCTAGACTAGCGGGAGGTGAGCAGTTCTTC
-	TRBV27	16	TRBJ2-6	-	CASSSPGPSGANVLTF	TGTGCCAGCAGTTCCCCAGGTCCCTCTGGGGCCAACGTCCTGACTTTC
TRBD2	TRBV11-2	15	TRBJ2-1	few	CASSFSGGSYNEQFF	TGTGCCAGCAGTTTTAGCGGGGGCTCCTACAATGAGCAGTTCTTC
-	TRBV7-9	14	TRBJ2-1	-	CASSLVYSPTEQFF	TGTGCCAGCAGCTTAGTGTACTCCCCTACAGAGCAGTTCTTC
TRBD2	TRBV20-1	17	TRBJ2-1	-	CSARDSGLAGGYNEQFF	TGCAGTGCTAGAGATTCGGGACTAGCGGGAGGGTACAATGAGCAGTTCTTC
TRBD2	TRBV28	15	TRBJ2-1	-	CASSSGTSGFNEQFF	TGTGCCAGCAGTTCCGGGACTAGCGGATTTAATGAGCAGTTCTTC
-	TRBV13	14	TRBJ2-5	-	CASSYGDFQETQYF	TGTGCCAGCAGTTACGGTGACTTTCAAGAGACCCAGTACTTC
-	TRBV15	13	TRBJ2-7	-	CATSRDTVYEQYF	TGTGCCACCAGCAGAGATACGGTCTACGAGCAGTACTTC
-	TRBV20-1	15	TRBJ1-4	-	CSASPQVRRGEKLFF	TGCAGTGCTAGCCCACAGGTGCGTCGGGGCGAAAAACTGTTTTTT
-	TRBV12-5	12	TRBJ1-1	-	CASGWADTEAFF	TGTGCTAGTGGTTGGGCGGACACTGAAGCTTTCTTT
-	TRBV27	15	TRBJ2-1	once	CASRLGVSSYNEQFF	TGTGCCAGCCGCTTGGGGGTAAGCTCCTACAATGAGCAGTTCTTC
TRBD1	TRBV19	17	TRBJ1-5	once	CASSTVTGGYSNQPQHF	TGTGCCAGTAGTACGGTAACAGGGGGTTATAGCAATCAGCCCCAGCATTTT
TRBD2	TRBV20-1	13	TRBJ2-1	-	CSVASGAYNEQFF	TGCAGTGTTGCTAGCGGGGCTTACAATGAGCAGTTCTTC
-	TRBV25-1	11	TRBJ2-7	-	CASRYVGEQYF	TGTGCCAGCAGGTACGTGGGGGAGCAGTACTTC
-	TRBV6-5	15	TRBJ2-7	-	CASTYAAGIRAEQYF	TGTGCCAGCACCTACGCCGCCGGGATTCGCGCTGAGCAGTACTTC